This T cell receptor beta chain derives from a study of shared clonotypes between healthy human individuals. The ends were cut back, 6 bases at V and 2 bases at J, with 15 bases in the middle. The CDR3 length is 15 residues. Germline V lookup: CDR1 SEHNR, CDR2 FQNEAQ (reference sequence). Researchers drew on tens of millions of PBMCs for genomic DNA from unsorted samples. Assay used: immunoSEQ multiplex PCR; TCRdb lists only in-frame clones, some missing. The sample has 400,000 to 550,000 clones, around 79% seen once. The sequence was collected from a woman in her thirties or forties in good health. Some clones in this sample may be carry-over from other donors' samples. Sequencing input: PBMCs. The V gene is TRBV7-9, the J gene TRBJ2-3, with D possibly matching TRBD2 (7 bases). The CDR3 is CASREGGFITDTQYF. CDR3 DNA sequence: TGTGCCAGCAGAGAGGGGGGGTTCATCACAGATACGCAGTATTTT. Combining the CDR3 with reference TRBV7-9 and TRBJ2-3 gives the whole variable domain DTGVSQNPRHKITKRGQNVTFRCDPISEHNRLYWYRQTLGQGPEFLTYFQNEAQLEKSRLLSDRFSAERPKGSFSTLEIQRTEQGDSAMYLCASREGGFITDTQYFGPGTRLTVL.